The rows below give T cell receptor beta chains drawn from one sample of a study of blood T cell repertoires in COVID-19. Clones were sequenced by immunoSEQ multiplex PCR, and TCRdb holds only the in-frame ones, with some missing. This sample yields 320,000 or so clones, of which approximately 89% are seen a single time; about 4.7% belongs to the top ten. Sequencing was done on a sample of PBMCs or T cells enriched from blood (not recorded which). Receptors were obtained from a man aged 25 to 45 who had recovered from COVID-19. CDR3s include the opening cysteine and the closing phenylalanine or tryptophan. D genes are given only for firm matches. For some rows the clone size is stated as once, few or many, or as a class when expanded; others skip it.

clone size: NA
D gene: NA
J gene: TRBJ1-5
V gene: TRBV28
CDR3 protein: CASSFGQSNQPQHF
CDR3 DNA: TGTGCCAGCAGTTTTGGACAGAGCAATCAGCCCCAGCATTTT

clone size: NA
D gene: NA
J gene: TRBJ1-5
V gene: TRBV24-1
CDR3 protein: CATSVGGAEQPQHF
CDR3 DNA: TGTGCCACCAGTGTTGGGGGGGCGGAACAGCCCCAGCATTTT

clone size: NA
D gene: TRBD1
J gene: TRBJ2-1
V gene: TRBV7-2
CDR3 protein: CASSSADRVGNEQFF
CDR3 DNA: TGTGCCAGCAGCTCCGCGGACAGGGTGGGTAATGAGCAGTTCTTC

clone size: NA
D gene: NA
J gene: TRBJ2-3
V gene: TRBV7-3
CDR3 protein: CASSTRAPGERTQYF
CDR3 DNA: TGTGCCAGCAGCACCCGAGCTCCCGGGGAGAGGACGCAGTATTTT

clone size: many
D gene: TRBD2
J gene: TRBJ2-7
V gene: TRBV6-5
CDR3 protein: CASGTSGGSGGEQYF
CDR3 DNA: TGTGCCAGTGGGACTAGCGGGGGCTCAGGCGGCGAGCAGTACTTC

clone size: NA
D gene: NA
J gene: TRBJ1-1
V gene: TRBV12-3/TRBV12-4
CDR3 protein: CASSPSVNTEAFF
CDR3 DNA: TGTGCCAGCAGTCCTTCAGTGAACACTGAAGCTTTCTTT

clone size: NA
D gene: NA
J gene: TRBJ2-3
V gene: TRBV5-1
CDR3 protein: CASSLTGGEDTQYF
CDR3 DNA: TGCGCCAGCAGCTTGACGGGGGGCGAAGATACGCAGTATTTT

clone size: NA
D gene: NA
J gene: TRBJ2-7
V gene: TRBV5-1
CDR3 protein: CASSLVREVGYEQYF
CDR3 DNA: TGCGCCAGCAGCTTGGTAAGGGAGGTTGGCTACGAGCAGTACTTC

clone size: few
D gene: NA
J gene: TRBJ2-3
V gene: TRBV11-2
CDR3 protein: CASSRNTGPSTDTQYF
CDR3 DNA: TGTGCCAGCAGCCGGAATACAGGCCCTAGCACAGATACGCAGTATTTT

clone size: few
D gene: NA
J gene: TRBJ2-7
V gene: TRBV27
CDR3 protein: CASSRQAIAYEQYF
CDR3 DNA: TGTGCCAGCAGTCGACAGGCTATCGCATACGAGCAGTACTTC

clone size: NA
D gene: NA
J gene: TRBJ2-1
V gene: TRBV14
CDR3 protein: CASSPRLDWANEQFF
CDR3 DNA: TGTGCCAGCAGCCCCCGATTAGATTGGGCTAATGAGCAGTTCTTC

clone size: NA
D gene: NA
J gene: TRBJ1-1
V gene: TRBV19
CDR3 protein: CAPHSYLAFF
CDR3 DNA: TGTGCCCCTCACAGTTACCTAGCTTTCTTT

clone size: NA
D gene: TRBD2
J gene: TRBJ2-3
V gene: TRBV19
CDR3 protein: CASSMTSGRNYFTDTQYF
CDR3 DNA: TGTGCCAGTAGTATGACTAGCGGGAGGAACTACTTCACAGATACGCAGTATTTT

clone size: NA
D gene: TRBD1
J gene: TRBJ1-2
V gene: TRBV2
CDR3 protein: CAKNGQGADYGYTF
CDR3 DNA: TGTGCCAAGAACGGACAGGGCGCTGACTATGGCTACACCTTC

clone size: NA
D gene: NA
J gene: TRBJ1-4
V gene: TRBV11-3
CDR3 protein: CASSLLVSGEKLFF
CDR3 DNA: TGTGCCAGCAGCTTACTGGTTTCGGGAGAAAAACTGTTTTTT

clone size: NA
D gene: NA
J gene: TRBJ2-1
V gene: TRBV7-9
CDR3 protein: CASARGSYNEQFF
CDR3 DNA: TGTGCCAGCGCTCGGGGCTCCTACAATGAGCAGTTCTTC

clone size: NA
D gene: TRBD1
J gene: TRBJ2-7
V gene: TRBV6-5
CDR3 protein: CASTLRGTGWNEQYF
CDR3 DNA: TGTGCCAGCACTCTACGAGGGACAGGGTGGAACGAGCAGTACTTC

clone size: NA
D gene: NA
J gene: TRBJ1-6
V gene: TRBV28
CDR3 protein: CASRPRHRSYNSPLHF
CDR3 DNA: TGTGCCAGCAGGCCAAGACACCGCTCCTATAATTCACCCCTCCACTTT

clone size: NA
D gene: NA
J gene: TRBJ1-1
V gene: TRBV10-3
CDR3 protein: CAISEPQTGNEAFF
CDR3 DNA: TGTGCCATCAGTGAGCCCCAGACTGGAAATGAAGCTTTCTTT

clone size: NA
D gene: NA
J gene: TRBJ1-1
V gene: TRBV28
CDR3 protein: CASSSGRGVGNTEAFF
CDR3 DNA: TGTGCCAGCAGTTCCGGCAGGGGAGTCGGGAACACTGAAGCTTTCTTT

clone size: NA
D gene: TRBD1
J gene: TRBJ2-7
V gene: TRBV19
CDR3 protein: CASSIEQGEQYF
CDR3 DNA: TGTGCCAGTAGTATAGAACAGGGGGAGCAGTACTTC

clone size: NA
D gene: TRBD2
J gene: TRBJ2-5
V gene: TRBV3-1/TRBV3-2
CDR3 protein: CASSQEWAGGEQETQYF
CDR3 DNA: TGTGCCAGCAGCCAAGAATGGGCGGGGGGGGAACAAGAGACCCAGTACTTC

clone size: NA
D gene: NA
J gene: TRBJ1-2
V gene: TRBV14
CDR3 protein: CASSQDPSANYGYTF
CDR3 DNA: TGTGCCAGCAGCCAAGATCCGAGCGCTAACTATGGCTACACCTTC

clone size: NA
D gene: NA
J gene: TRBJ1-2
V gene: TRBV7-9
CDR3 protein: CASSLARNQGYTF
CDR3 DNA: TGTGCCAGCAGCTTAGCGCGGAATCAGGGCTACACCTTC

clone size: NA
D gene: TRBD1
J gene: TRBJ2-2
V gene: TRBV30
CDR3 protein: CAWSGPSPSGGNTGELFF
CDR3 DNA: TGTGCCTGGAGTGGCCCGAGTCCTTCAGGGGGTAATACCGGGGAGCTGTTTTTT

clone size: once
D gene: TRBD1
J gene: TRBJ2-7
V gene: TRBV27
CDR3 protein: CASSPLKQGAVGLREQYF
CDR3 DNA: TGTGCCAGCAGTCCCCTAAAACAGGGGGCGGTGGGACTAAGGGAGCAGTACTTC

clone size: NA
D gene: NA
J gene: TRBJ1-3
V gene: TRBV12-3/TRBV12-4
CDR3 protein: CASGQSSGNTIYF
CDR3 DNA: TGTGCCAGCGGGCAGTCCTCTGGAAACACCATATATTTT

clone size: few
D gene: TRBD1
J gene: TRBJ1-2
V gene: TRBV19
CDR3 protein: CASSSATGGSYGYTF
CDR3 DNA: TGTGCCAGTAGTTCCGCGACAGGGGGCAGCTATGGCTACACCTTC

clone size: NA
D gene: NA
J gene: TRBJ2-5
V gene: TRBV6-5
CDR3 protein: CASSSQGGSGETQYF
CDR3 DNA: TGTGCCAGCAGTTCCCAGGGGGGCTCGGGAGAGACCCAGTACTTC

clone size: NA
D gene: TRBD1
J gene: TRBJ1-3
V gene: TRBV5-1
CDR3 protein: CASSTTGVAGNTIYF
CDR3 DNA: TGCGCCAGCAGCACCACAGGGGTTGCAGGAAACACCATATATTTT

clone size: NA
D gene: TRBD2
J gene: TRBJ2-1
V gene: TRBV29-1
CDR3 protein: CSAMTTSGGAKEQFF
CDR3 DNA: TGCAGCGCCATGACCACTAGCGGGGGGGCCAAAGAGCAGTTCTTC

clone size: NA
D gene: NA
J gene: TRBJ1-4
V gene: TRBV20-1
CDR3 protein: CSASPVYDEKLFF
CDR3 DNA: TGCAGTGCTAGTCCCGTCTATGATGAAAAACTGTTTTTT

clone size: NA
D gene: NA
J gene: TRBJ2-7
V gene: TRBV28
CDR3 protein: CASSWAEAYEQYF
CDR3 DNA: TGTGCCAGCAGTTGGGCGGAGGCCTACGAGCAGTACTTC

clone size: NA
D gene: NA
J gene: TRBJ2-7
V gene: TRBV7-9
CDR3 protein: CASTSGGSYEQYF
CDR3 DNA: TGTGCCAGCACCTCAGGTGGTTCCTACGAGCAGTACTTC

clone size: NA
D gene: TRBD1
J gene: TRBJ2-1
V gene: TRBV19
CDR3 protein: CASSIMLGGQGPYNEQFF
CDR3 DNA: TGTGCCAGTAGTATCATGCTGGGGGGACAGGGACCCTACAATGAGCAGTTCTTC

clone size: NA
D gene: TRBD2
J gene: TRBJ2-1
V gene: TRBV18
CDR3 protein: CASSPSRGERGANEQFF
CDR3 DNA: TGTGCCAGCTCACCCTCTCGAGGCGAGCGGGGGGCGAATGAGCAGTTCTTC

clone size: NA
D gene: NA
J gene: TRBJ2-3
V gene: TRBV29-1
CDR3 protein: CSVRRDHLSPDTQYF
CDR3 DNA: TGCAGCGTTCGGCGGGACCATCTCTCCCCAGATACGCAGTATTTT

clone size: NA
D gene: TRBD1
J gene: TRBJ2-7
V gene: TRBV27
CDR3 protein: CASSPTGGSPYEQYF
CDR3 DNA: TGTGCCAGCAGTCCTACAGGGGGGTCGCCCTACGAGCAGTACTTC

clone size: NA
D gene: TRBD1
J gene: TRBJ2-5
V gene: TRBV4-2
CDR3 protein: CASSQDIQGAAETQYF
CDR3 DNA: TGTGCCAGCAGCCAAGATATCCAGGGGGCGGCAGAGACCCAGTACTTC

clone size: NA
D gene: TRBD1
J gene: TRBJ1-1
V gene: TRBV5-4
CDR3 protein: CASSPDRGAEAFF
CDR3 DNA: TGTGCCAGCAGTCCTGACAGGGGGGCTGAAGCTTTCTTT